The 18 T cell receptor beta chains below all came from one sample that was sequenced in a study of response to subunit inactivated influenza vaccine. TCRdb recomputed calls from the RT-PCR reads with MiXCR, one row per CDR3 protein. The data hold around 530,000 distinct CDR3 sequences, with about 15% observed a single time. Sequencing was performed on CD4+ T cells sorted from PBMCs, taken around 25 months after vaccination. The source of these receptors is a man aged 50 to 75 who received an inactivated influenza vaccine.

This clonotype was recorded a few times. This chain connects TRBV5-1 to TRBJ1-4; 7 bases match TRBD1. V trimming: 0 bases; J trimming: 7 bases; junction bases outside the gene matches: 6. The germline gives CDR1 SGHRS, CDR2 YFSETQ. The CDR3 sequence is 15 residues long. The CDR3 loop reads CASSLEGGRGEKLFF. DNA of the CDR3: TGCGCCAGCAGCTTGGAAGGGGGCAGAGGTGAAAAACTGTTTTTT.

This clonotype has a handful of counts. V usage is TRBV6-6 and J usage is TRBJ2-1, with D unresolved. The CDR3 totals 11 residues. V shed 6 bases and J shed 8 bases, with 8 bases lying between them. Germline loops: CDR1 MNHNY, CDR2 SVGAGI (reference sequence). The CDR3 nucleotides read TGTGCCAGCAGACAACATCATGAGCAGTTCTTC. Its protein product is CASRQHHEQFF.

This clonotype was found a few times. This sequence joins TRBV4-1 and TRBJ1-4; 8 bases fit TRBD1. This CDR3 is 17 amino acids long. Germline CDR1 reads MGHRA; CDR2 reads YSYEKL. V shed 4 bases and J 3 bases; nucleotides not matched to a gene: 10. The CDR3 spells CASSLLDRGAPNEKLFF. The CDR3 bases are TGCGCCAGCAGCCTCCTCGACAGGGGAGCCCCTAATGAAAAACTGTTTTTT.

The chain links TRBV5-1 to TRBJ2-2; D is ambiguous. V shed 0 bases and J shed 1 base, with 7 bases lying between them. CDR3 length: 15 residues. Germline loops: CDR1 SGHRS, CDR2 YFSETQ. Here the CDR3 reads CASSLEGWNTGELFF. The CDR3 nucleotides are TGCGCCAGCAGCTTGGAGGGTTGGAACACCGGGGAGCTGTTTTTT.

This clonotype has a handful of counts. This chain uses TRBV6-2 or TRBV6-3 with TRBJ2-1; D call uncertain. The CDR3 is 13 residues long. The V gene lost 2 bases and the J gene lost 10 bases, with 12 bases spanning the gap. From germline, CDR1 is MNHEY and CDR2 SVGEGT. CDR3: CASSYIALGEQFF. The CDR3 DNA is TGTGCCAGCAGTTACATAGCATTGGGAGAGCAGTTCTTC.

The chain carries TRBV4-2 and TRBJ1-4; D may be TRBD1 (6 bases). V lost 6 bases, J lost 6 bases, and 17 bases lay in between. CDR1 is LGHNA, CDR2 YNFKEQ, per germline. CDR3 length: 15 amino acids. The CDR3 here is CASSKQGFEDEKLFF. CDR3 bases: TGTGCCAGCAGTAAGCAGGGGTTTGAGGATGAAAAACTGTTTTTT.

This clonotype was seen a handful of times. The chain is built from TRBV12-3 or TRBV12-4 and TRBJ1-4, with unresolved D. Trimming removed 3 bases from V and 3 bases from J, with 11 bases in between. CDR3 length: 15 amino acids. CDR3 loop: CASSFLEGSNEKLFF. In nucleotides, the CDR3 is TGTGCCAGCAGTTTTTTGGAGGGCTCTAATGAAAAACTGTTTTTT.

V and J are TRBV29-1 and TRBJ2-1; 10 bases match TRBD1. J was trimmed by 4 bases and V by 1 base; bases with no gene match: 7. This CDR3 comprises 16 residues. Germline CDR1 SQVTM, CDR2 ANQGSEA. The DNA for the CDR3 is TGCAGCGTTGAAGGGGACAGGGGCCCCCGGTACAATGAGCAGTTCTTC. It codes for CSVEGDRGPRYNEQFF.

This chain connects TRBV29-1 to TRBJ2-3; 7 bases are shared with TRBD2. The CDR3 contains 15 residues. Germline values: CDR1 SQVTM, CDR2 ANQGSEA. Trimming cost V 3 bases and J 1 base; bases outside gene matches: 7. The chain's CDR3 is CSVDLWGGGTDTQYF. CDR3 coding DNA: TGCAGCGTTGATCTTTGGGGGGGAGGCACAGATACGCAGTATTTT.

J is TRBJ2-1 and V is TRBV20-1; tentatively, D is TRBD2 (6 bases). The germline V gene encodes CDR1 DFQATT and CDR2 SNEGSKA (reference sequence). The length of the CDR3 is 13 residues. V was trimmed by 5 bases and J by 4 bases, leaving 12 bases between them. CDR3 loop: CSASTRRYNEQFF. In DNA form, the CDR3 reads TGCAGTGCTTCGACTAGGCGGTACAATGAGCAGTTCTTC.

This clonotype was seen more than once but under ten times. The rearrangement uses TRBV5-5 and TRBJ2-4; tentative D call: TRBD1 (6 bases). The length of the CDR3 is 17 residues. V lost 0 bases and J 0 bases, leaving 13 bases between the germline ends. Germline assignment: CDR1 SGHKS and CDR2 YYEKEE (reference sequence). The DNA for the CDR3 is TGTGCCAGCAGCTTGGCAACGGGACACTTAGCCAAAAACATTCAGTACTTC. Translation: CASSLATGHLAKNIQYF.

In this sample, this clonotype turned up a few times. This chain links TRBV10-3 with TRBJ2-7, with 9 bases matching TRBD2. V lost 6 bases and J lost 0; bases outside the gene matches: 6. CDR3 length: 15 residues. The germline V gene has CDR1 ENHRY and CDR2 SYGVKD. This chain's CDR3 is CAISPGTSSSYEQYF. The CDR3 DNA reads TGTGCCATCAGCCCCGGGACTAGCAGCTCCTACGAGCAGTACTTC.

CDR3: CASSATSPPSILYF. DNA of the CDR3: TGTGCCAGCAGTGCGACTAGTCCTCCCTCCATTCTGTATTTT. The chain uses TRBV6-1 and TRBJ2-3; perhaps TRBD2 as D (6 bases). The V gene lost 4 bases and the J gene lost 14 bases, with 22 bases spanning the gap. The CDR3 extends over 14 amino acids. Germline V gene sequence: CDR1 MNHNS, CDR2 SASEGT.

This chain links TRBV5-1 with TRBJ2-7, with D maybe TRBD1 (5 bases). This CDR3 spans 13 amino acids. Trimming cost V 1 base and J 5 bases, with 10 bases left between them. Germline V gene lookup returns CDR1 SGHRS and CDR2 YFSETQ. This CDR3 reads CASSLRFRDEQYF. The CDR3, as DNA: TGCGCCAGCAGCTTGCGGTTCAGGGACGAGCAGTACTTC.

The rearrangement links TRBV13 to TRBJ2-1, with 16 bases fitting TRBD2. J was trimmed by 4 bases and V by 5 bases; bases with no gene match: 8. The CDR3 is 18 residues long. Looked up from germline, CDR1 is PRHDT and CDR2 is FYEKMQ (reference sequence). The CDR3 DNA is TGTGCCAGCAGCACCAGAGTGGGACTAGCGGGAGGGTACAATGAGCAGTTCTTC. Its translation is CASSTRVGLAGGYNEQFF.

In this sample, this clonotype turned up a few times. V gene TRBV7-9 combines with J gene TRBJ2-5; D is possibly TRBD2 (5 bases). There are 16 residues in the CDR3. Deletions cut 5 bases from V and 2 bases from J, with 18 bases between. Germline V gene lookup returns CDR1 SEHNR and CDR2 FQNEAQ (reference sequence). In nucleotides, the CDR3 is TGTGCCAGCAGCCCCCTATGGGGAAGAGGGCAAGAGACCCAGTACTTC. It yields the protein CASSPLWGRGQETQYF.

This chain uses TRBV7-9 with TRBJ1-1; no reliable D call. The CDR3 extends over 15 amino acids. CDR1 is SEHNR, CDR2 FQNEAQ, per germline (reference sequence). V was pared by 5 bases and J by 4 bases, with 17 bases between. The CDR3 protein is CASSPLQTIGTEAFF. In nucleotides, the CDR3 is TGTGCCAGCAGCCCCCTACAGACTATAGGCACTGAAGCTTTCTTT.

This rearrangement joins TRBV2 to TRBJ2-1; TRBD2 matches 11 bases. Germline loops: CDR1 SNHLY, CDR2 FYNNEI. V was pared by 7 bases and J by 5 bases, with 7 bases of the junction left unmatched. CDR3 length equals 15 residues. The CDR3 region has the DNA TGTGCCAGCATGCCCCTAGCGGGGGGAGACAATGAGCAGTTCTTC. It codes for CASMPLAGGDNEQFF.